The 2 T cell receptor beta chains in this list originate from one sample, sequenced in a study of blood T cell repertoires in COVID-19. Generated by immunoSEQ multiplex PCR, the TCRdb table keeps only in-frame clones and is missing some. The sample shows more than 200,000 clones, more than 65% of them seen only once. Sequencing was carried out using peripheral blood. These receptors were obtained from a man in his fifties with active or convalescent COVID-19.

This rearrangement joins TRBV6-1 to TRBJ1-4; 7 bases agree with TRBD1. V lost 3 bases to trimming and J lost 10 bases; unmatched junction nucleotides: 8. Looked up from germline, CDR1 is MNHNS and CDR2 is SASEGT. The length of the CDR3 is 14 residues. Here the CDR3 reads CASSDGQAVGKLFF. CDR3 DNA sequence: TGTGCCAGCAGTGATGGACAGGCGGTGGGAAAACTGTTTTTT.

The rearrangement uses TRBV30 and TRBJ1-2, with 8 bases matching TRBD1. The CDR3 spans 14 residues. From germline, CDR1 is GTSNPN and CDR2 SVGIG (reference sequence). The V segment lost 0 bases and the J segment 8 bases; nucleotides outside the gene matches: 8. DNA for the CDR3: TGTGCCTGGAGTGTCGGACAGGGAACGGTCGGCTACACCTTC. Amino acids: CAWSVGQGTVGYTF. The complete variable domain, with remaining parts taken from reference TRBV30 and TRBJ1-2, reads SQTIHQWPATLVQPVGSPLSLECTVEGTSNPNLYWYRQAAGRGLQLLFYSVGIGQISSEVPQNLSASRPQDRQFILSSKKLLLSDSGFYLCAWSVGQGTVGYTFGSGTRLTVV.